At least ten counts were recorded for the clone carrying this TCR beta chain. When naive CD8 T cells were sorted, they were gated as CD8+CD4-CCR7+CD45RA+. Per the germline V gene, CDR1 is LGHNA and CDR2 is YSLEER. There are 14 residues in the CDR3. The germline V and J ends were trimmed by 4 bases and 2 bases, with 12 bases remaining between them. This entry comes from a study of molecular identifiers for immune sequencing clone quantification. TCRdb re-called the PCR reads through MiXCR, storing one row per CDR3 protein. Of hundreds of thousands of distinct CDR3 sequences listed, about 25% are singletons.

Sequencing was performed on naive CD8+ T cells from blood, with Jurkat cell RNA spiked in. The subset: FACS-sorted CD8+CD4-CCR7+CD45RA+ naive T cells. The V and J genes are TRBV4-3 and TRBJ2-7, with D unresolved. This receptor was obtained from a human donor in good health. Some libraries in this study had Jurkat cell RNA spiked in. The CDR3 sequence is CASSPGPSPYEQYF. In DNA, the CDR3 is TGCGCCAGCAGCCCCGGACCGAGTCCCTACGAGCAGTACTTC.